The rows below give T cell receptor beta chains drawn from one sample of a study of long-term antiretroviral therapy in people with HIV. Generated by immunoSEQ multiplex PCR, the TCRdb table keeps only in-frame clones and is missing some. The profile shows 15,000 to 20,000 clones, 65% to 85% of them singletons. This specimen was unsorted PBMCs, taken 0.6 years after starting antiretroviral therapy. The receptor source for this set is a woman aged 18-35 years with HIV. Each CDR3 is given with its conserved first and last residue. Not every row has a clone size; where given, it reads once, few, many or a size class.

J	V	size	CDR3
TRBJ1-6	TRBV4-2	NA	CASSPAPRTGGLTLNSPLHF
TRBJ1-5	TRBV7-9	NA	CASSLATGNNQPQHF
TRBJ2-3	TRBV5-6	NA	CASSLASGITGTSTDTQYF
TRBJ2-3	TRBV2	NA	CASSEAVGPLTDTQYF
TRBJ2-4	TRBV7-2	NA	CASSHRVGKNIQYF
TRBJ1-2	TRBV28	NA	CASSVGQPTSYGYTF
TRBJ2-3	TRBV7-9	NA	CASSLGTGGITDTQYF
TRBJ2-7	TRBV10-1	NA	CASSPGPHYEQYF
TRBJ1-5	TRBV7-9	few	CASENAGQPQHF
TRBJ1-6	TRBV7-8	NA	CASSYEGNWDSPLHF
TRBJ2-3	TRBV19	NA	CASSTLAGGPSSTQYF
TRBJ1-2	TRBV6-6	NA	CASSSQTGGYTF
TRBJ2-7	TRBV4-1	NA	CASTQPDSYEQYF
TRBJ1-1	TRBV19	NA	CASSSITEAFF
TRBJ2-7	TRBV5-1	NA	CASSLLAGEGYEQYF
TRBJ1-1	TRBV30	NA	CAWAIGGTNTEAFF
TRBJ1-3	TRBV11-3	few	CASSTGAGNTIYF
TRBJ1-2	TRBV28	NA	CASSLSLGGAMGYTF
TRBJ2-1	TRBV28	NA	CASSFGQASYNEQFF
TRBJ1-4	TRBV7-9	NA	CASSSPDRDEKLFF
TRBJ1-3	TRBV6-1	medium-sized	CASGWSQAGGTIYF
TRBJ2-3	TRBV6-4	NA	CASSVGTSGGTDTQYF
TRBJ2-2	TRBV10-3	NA	CAISTDSRGELFF
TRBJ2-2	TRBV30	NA	CAWSSYTGELFF
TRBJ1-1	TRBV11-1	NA	CASSGGQQRLFF
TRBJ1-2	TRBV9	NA	CASSVAGTNYGYTF
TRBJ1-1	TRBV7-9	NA	CASSAVGNTEAFF
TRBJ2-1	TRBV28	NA	CAAQGAYNEQFF
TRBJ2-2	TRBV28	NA	CVVWNSNTGELFF
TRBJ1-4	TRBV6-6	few	CASSWTGDNEKLFF
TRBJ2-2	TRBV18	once	CASSPWDRTGTGELFF
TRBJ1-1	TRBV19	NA	CASSTRENTEAFF
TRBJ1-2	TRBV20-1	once	CSAVSGGGYTF
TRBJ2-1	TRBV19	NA	CASSGRSAYNEQFF
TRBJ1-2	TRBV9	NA	CASSGGLGWDYGYTF
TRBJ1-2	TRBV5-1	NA	CARSGGDRNYGYTF
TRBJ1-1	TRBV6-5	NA	CASSYFGGKNTEAFF
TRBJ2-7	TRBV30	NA	CAWSGGTTTAYEQYF
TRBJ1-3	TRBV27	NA	CASSSTGTRSGNTIYF
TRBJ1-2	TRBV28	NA	CASVEGSHHGYTF
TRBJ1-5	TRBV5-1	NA	CASSLAGNQPQHF